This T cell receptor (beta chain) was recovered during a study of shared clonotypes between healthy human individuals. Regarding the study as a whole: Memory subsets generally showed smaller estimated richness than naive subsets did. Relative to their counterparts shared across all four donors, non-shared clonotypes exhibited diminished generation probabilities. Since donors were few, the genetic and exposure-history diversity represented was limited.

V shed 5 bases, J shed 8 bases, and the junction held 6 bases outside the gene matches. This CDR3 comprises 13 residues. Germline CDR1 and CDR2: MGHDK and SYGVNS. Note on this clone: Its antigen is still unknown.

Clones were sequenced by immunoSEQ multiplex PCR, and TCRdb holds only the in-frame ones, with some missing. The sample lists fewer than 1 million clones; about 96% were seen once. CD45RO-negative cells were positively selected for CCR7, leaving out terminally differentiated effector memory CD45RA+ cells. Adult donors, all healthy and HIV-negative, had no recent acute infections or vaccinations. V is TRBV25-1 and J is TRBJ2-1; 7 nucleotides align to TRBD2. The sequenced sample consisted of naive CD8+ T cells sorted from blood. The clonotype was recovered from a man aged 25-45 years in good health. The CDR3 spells CASSTSGIDEQFF. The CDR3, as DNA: TGTGCCAGCAGTACGAGCGGGATCGATGAGCAGTTCTTC.